One sample yielded the 9 T cell receptor beta chains listed below, sequenced in a study of cytomegalovirus exposure and HLA in healthy donors. Use of 60 Vbeta and 13 Jbeta primers characterized the PCR. The data were produced by immunoSEQ multiplex PCR, yet TCRdb's version contains in-frame clones alone and is incomplete. The sample data list just under 90,000 clones. Sequences were obtained from PBMCs. All receptors come from a girl between 5 and 17 years old in good health and CMV-seropositive.

This chain uses TRBV7-7 with TRBJ1-4; 8 nucleotides align to TRBD1. The CDR3 consists of 15 residues. V was clipped by 1 base and J by 8 bases; unmatched bases: 6. Germline assignment: CDR1 SSHAT and CDR2 FNYEAQ (reference sequence). CDR3 amino acids: CASSLGDRRREKLFF. For the CDR3, the DNA is TGTGCCAGCAGCTTAGGGGACAGGCGGCGGGAAAAACTGTTTTTT.

V is TRBV12-5 and J is TRBJ2-3; D unclear. V lost 5 bases and J 2 bases, leaving 14 bases between the germline ends. This CDR3 is built from 15 residues. Germline CDR1 is LGHNT and CDR2 is FRNRAP. In nucleotides, the CDR3 is TGTGCTAGTGGTCAGAGGAGCGCATCCACAGATACGCAGTATTTT. Protein product: CASGQRSASTDTQYF.

The chain carries TRBV5-1 and TRBJ2-5; no definite D call. This CDR3 contains 13 residues. The germline V and J ends were trimmed by 3 bases and 2 bases, with 8 bases remaining between them. The V gene's germline CDR1 is SGHRS and CDR2 YFSETQ. The CDR3 here is CASSSTQQETQYF. The CDR3 DNA sequence: TGCGCCAGCAGCTCAACACAACAAGAGACCCAGTACTTC.

Here the CDR3 DNA reads TGTGCCATCAGTACCGGACAGGGGTTTAACCCCGGGGAGCTGTTTTTT. Translated: CAISTGQGFNPGELFF. V and J are TRBV10-3 and TRBJ2-2, with 9 nucleotides matching TRBD1. This CDR3 is built from 16 residues. The J segment lost 6 bases and the V segment lost 5 bases, leaving 10 bases of the junction unmatched. Germline V CDR1 and CDR2: ENHRY, SYGVKD.

The chain employs TRBV5-7 and TRBJ1-2, with 7 bases lining up with TRBD1. TRBV5-7 is designated an ORF whose function remains uncertain. The CDR3 is made up of 12 amino acids. Trimming removed 7 bases from V and 4 bases from J; junction bases left unmatched: 4. The CDR3, as DNA: TGTGCCAGCCTACAGGGGACCTATGGCTACACCTTC. This translates into CASLQGTYGYTF.

The rearrangement joins TRBV27 to TRBJ2-7; D remains ambiguous. The V gene's germline CDR1 is MNHEY and CDR2 SMNVEV (reference sequence). The length of the CDR3 is 11 residues. V shed 8 bases and J shed 7 bases, with 12 bases lying between them. CDR3 protein: CASGLPAEQYV. CDR3 coding DNA: TGTGCCAGCGGCCTCCCTGCGGAGCAGTACGTC.

The rearrangement uses TRBV29-1 and TRBJ1-1; possibly TRBD1 for D (5 bases). Trimming stripped 6 bases from V and 0 bases from J, with 14 bases between. CDR1 is SQVTM and CDR2 is ANQGSEA in the germline V gene. This CDR3 is built from 14 residues. CDR3 sequence reads: CSVRPGSLNTEAFF. CDR3 DNA: TGCAGCGTCCGACCAGGGTCCCTGAACACTGAAGCTTTCTTT.

This chain joins TRBV29-1 and TRBJ1-3, with D unclear. V was cut by 5 bases and J by 2 bases, with 4 bases left in between. Germline V gene data show CDR1 as SQVTM and CDR2 as ANQGSEA. CDR3 length: 11 amino acids. Here the CDR3 DNA reads TGCAGCGTTAACACTGGAAACACCATATATTTT. As protein: CSVNTGNTIYF.

This chain joins TRBV30 and TRBJ1-1; D ambiguous. The germline V gene encodes CDR1 GTSNPN and CDR2 SVGIG (reference sequence). There are 12 residues in the CDR3. Trimming pared 2 bases from V and 0 bases from J, leaving 4 bases between. This CDR3 reads CAWSLMNTEAFF. The CDR3 DNA reads TGTGCCTGGAGTTTAATGAACACTGAAGCTTTCTTT.